One and the same sample provided the 30 T cell receptor beta chains below, sequenced in a study of blood T cell repertoires in COVID-19. Assay: immunoSEQ multiplex PCR; the TCRdb copy retains only in-frame clones and omits some. The sample consists of around 330,000 clones, around 88% of them appearing once. Sample: peripheral blood. The receptors come from a young woman with COVID-19, enrolled during active disease.

The chain combines TRBV9 with TRBJ1-2, with 10 bases matching TRBD1. Germline CDR1 is SGDLS and CDR2 is YYNGEE. This CDR3 contains 14 residues. V shed 3 bases and J 5 bases; nucleotides not matched to a gene: 4. CDR3 coding DNA: TGTGCCAGCAGCGCACGGGACAGGGGATATGGCTACACCTTC. Amino acids: CASSARDRGYGYTF.

The chain is built from TRBV1 and TRBJ2-7; TRBD2 is taken as the D call from the table, unchecked against the DNA. TRBV1 is classified as a pseudogene. The CDR3 contains 18 residues. CDR3 region: CTSSQRGLAGGGPYEQYV. The CDR3 nucleotides read TGCACCAGCAGCCAGCGGGGACTAGCGGGGGGCGGACCCTACGAGCAGTACGTC.

The CDR3 DNA sequence: TGTGCCAGTAGTATGCGGGGGAACACTGAAGCTTTCTTT. This gives the protein CASSMRGNTEAFF. V gene TRBV19 combines with J gene TRBJ1-1; D gene unclear. Germline values: CDR1 LNHDA, CDR2 SQIVND (reference sequence). V lost 3 bases to trimming and J lost 1 base, with 6 bases between them. The CDR3 is 13 residues long.

V usage is TRBV13 and J usage is TRBJ2-2; D might be TRBD2 (6 bases). Germline lookup yields CDR1 PRHDT and CDR2 FYEKMQ (reference sequence). V lost 8 bases, J lost 7 bases, and 20 bases lay in between. The CDR3 loop spans 15 amino acids. CDR3 bases: TGTGCCAGCCGCCCGGGGAGGATGGTCAACGGGGAGCTGTTTTTT. As protein: CASRPGRMVNGELFF.

The V gene is TRBV7-2, the J gene TRBJ2-5; 11 bases agree with TRBD1. The germline CDR1 and CDR2 sequences are SGHTA and FQGNSA. This CDR3 region has 17 residues. Losses at the gene ends were 0 bases for V and 2 bases for J; bases not matched to a gene: 5. The CDR3 here is CASSLARTGGRQETQYF. The CDR3 nucleotides read TGTGCCAGCAGCTTAGCGAGGACAGGGGGCAGGCAAGAGACCCAGTACTTC.

CDR3 sequence reads: CASSLRDRVGEKLFF. For the CDR3, the DNA is TGCGCCAGCAGCTTGCGGGACAGGGTTGGGGAAAAACTGTTTTTT. The chain joins TRBV5-1 to TRBJ1-4, with TRBD1 identical over 9 bases. The V and J ends lost 1 base and 8 bases, in that order; junction bases with no gene match: 6. Germline V CDR1 and CDR2: SGHRS, YFSETQ. The CDR3 consists of 15 residues.

This chain links TRBV5-4 with TRBJ1-1; no clear D gene. Looked up from germline, CDR1 is SGHNT and CDR2 is YYREEE (reference sequence). The V end was cut by 1 base, the J end by 5 bases, with 6 bases between. The length of the CDR3 is 12 residues. The CDR3 spells CASSLYGTEAFF. The CDR3 DNA reads TGTGCCAGCAGCTTGTACGGGACTGAAGCTTTCTTT.

The chain combines TRBV2 with TRBJ2-7; D gene unclear. Per the germline V gene, CDR1 is SNHLY and CDR2 is FYNNEI. This CDR3 spans 12 amino acids. The V gene lost 4 bases and the J gene lost 6 bases, with 10 bases spanning the gap. CDR3 sequence: CASSVMQAEQYV. The DNA of the CDR3 is TGTGCCAGCAGTGTAATGCAGGCCGAGCAGTACGTC.

The chain has TRBV30 and TRBJ2-7; 7 bases match TRBD1. The CDR3 sequence is 12 residues long. Trimming removed 2 bases from V and 4 bases from J; junction bases left unmatched: 2. Germline values: CDR1 GTSNPN, CDR2 SVGIG (reference sequence). CDR3 loop: CAWSTGAYEQYF. CDR3 bases: TGTGCCTGGAGTACAGGGGCTTACGAGCAGTACTTC.

V is TRBV28 and J is TRBJ2-1; 11 bases align to TRBD2. V shed 7 bases and J 16 bases; nucleotides not matched to a gene: 21. The CDR3 contains 16 residues. Germline values: CDR1 MDHEN, CDR2 SYDVKM. The CDR3 DNA sequence: TGTGCCAGCACCCCCCTGGGCGGTCTAGCGGGGGGCTCTTCTTTCTTC. It yields the protein CASTPLGGLAGGSSFF.

This chain uses TRBV29-1 with TRBJ2-1; 7 bases map to TRBD1. Trimming took 6 bases from V and 3 from J; bases not matched to a gene: 2. This CDR3 has 12 residues. Germline V gene sequence: CDR1 SQVTM, CDR2 ANQGSEA. CDR3 sequence (DNA): TGCAGCGTCTACAGGGGCTACAATGAGCAGTTCTTC. Translating gives CSVYRGYNEQFF.

The CDR3 here is CASSFTGANEKLFF. CDR3 coding DNA: TGTGCCAGCAGCTTCACCGGGGCTAATGAAAAACTGTTTTTT. The V and J genes are TRBV7-2 and TRBJ1-4, with D uncertain. The CDR3 has 14 amino acids. In germline, CDR1 is SGHTA, CDR2 FQGNSA. Trimming shortened V by 3 bases and J by 3 bases, and 8 bases separated the two germline ends.

The chain is built from TRBV25-1 and TRBJ2-3; weak D call: TRBD1 (5 bases). This CDR3 spans 14 amino acids. The germline gives CDR1 MGHDK, CDR2 SYGVNS. The V end lost 4 bases, the J end lost 4 bases, and 12 bases lay between the germline ends. This CDR3 reads CASSVGRVADTQYF. The CDR3 nucleotides are TGTGCCAGCAGTGTGGGCAGGGTCGCAGATACGCAGTATTTT.

The V and J genes are TRBV16 and TRBJ1-2; 7 positions match TRBD1. This CDR3 contains 14 residues. Germline trimming cut 4 bases from V and 10 bases from J; bases unmatched to any gene: 12. Per germline, CDR1 KGHSY and CDR2 FQNENV. The chain's CDR3 is CASSPNRGANDYTF. The CDR3 region has the DNA TGTGCCAGCAGCCCGAACAGGGGCGCGAACGACTACACCTTC. The full variable domain, rest sourced from reference TRBV16 and TRBJ1-2, is GEEVAQTPKHLVRGEGQKAKLYCAPIKGHSYVFWYQQVLKNEFKFLISFQNENVFDETGMPKERFSAKCLPNSPCSLEIQATKLEDSAVYFCASSPNRGANDYTFGSGTRLTVV.

The V gene is TRBV5-1, the J gene TRBJ2-3; D remains unclear. CDR1 and CDR2 from the germline V gene are SGHRS and YFSETQ. The CDR3 loop spans 14 amino acids. Deletions cut 0 bases from V and 3 bases from J, with 8 bases between. This chain's CDR3 is CASSLVTQTDTQYF. The CDR3, as DNA: TGCGCCAGCAGCTTGGTAACGCAGACAGATACGCAGTATTTT. Full variable domain (missing parts from reference TRBV5-1 and TRBJ2-3): KAGVTQTPRYLIKTRGQQVTLSCSPISGHRSVSWYQQTPGQGLQFLFEYFSETQRNKGNFPGRFSGRQFSNSRSEMNVSTLELGDSALYLCASSLVTQTDTQYFGPGTRLTVL.

This chain connects TRBV6-2 or TRBV6-3 to TRBJ2-5, with a tentative D call TRBD2 (6 bases). With 4 bases removed from V and 4 bases from J, the gap between germline ends came to 13 bases. The length of the CDR3 is 14 residues. Germline CDR1 and CDR2: MNHEY and SVGEGT. The CDR3 is CASSFLGGGETQYF. The CDR3 DNA reads as TGTGCCAGCAGTTTCTTGGGGGGAGGAGAGACCCAGTACTTC.

The chain uses TRBV7-2 and TRBJ1-4; 7 positions agree with TRBD1. With V trimmed by 4 bases and J by 7 bases, 6 bases remained unmatched. Germline-derived CDR1 and CDR2 are SGHTA and FQGNSA. The CDR3 runs to 14 residues. The CDR3 region has the DNA TGTGCCAGCAGCTATACAGGGGTGGGTGAAAAACTGTTTTTT. Protein: CASSYTGVGEKLFF.

This clone was observed once. J is TRBJ1-5 and V is TRBV5-1, with no clear D. This CDR3 comprises 14 residues. Germline V gene lookup returns CDR1 SGHRS and CDR2 YFSETQ. V was pared by 0 bases and J by 1 base, with 5 bases between. The CDR3 nucleotides are TGCGCCAGCAGCTTGGGGGAGAGCAATCAGCCCCAGCATTTT. It translates to CASSLGESNQPQHF.

This clone was seen once. This chain joins TRBV19 and TRBJ1-5; 8 nucleotides agree with TRBD1. Looked up from germline, CDR1 is LNHDA and CDR2 is SQIVND (reference sequence). The CDR3 is made up of 14 amino acids. With 7 bases clipped from V and 5 bases from J, the junction kept 7 bases outside the gene matches. The CDR3 region is CASNLDRADQPQHF. The CDR3 DNA reads as TGTGCCAGTAATTTGGACAGGGCGGATCAGCCCCAGCATTTT.

The DNA for the CDR3 is TGTGCCTGGGACAGGCGAGCTAACTATGGCTACACCTTC. This gives the protein CAWDRRANYGYTF. This sequence joins TRBV30 and TRBJ1-2; possible D gene TRBD1, 6 bases. The V gene lost 5 bases and the J gene lost 0 bases, with 10 bases spanning the gap. Germline V gene lookup returns CDR1 GTSNPN and CDR2 SVGIG (reference sequence). The length of the CDR3 is 13 residues.

CDR3 residues: CASSGTTTGTQYF. CDR3 nucleotides: TGTGCCAGCAGCGGGACTACAACTGGTACGCAGTATTTT. The chain links TRBV7-3 to TRBJ2-3; 7 nucleotides match TRBD2. The ends lost 5 bases at V and 8 bases at J; junction bases unmatched: 7. The germline CDR1 and CDR2 sequences are SGHTA and FQGTGA. CDR3 size: 13 residues.

The V call is TRBV6-5, the J call TRBJ1-2; D not resolved. Per germline, CDR1 MNHEY and CDR2 SVGAGI. V lost 6 bases and J 8 bases, leaving 10 bases between the germline ends. The CDR3 extends over 11 amino acids. The CDR3 protein is CASSLYAGYTF. In DNA, the CDR3 is TGTGCCAGCAGCCTCTATGCCGGCTACACCTTC.

The genes are TRBV5-1 and TRBJ1-6; possibly TRBD1 for D (5 bases). This CDR3 has 17 residues. Germline V gene lookup returns CDR1 SGHRS and CDR2 YFSETQ. Trimming shortened V by 0 bases and J by 7 bases, and 17 bases separated the two germline ends. CDR3 in amino acids: CASSLGPTGNANSPLHF. In DNA, the CDR3 is TGCGCCAGCAGCTTGGGCCCTACAGGAAATGCCAATTCACCCCTCCACTTT.

J is TRBJ2-2 and V is TRBV5-1, with TRBD1 matching over 7 bases. Unmatched junction bases numbered 6, after V lost 3 bases and J lost 7 bases. Per germline, CDR1 SGHRS and CDR2 YFSETQ. The CDR3 length is 14 residues. The CDR3 sequence: CASSSGQLIGELFF. CDR3 nucleotides: TGCGCCAGCAGCTCGGGACAGCTAATCGGGGAGCTGTTTTTT.

The gene calls are TRBV11-1 and TRBJ1-6, with D perhaps TRBD1 (6 bases). Germline CDR1 SGHAT, CDR2 FQDESV (reference sequence). There are 14 residues in the CDR3. V lost 5 bases and J 13 bases, leaving 18 bases between the germline ends. CDR3: CASSTTGPRSPLHF. The CDR3 DNA follows: TGTGCCAGCAGCACGACAGGCCCAAGGTCGCCCCTCCACTTT.

The chain links TRBV3-1 (or the pseudogene TRBV3-2) to TRBJ2-7; 14 bases line up with TRBD2. This CDR3 is built from 19 residues. Germline V lookup: CDR1 LGHDT, CDR2 YNNKEL (reference sequence). With 5 bases clipped from V and 3 bases from J, the junction kept 15 bases outside the gene matches. In DNA, the CDR3 is TGTGCCAGCAGCTCGCCCTCCGGGACTAGCGGGGGCCCCCTCTACGAGCAGTACTTC. Its protein product is CASSSPSGTSGGPLYEQYF.

In this sample, this clone turned up once. The rearrangement uses TRBV11-2 and TRBJ2-1; D is possibly TRBD2 (5 bases). The CDR3 loop spans 16 amino acids. From germline, CDR1 is SGHAT and CDR2 FQNNGV. V was trimmed by 5 bases and J by 0 bases, leaving 14 bases between them. The CDR3 loop reads CASSPVSSRSYNEQFF. The CDR3 bases are TGTGCCAGCAGCCCCGTTTCTAGCCGCTCCTACAATGAGCAGTTCTTC.

The chain is built from TRBV7-9 and TRBJ1-1; 9 nucleotides agree with TRBD1. Germline CDR1 reads SEHNR; CDR2 reads FQNEAQ (reference sequence). The trim removed 3 bases at V and 0 bases at J, leaving 8 bases unmatched. The CDR3 is made up of 17 amino acids. The CDR3 sequence: CASSFTGTGNMNTEAFF. DNA for the CDR3: TGTGCCAGCAGCTTCACCGGGACAGGGAACATGAACACTGAAGCTTTCTTT.

As to this clone: The junction and the germline gene differ at one end; a read error may be behind it. This chain connects TRBV2 to TRBJ1-2; D might be TRBD1 (5 bases). Per germline, CDR1 SNHLY and CDR2 FYNNEI. The CDR3 loop spans 15 amino acids. CDR3 sequence reads: CASSLSLPVDSVGAF. DNA of the CDR3: TGTGCCAGCAGTCTCTCCCTACCTGTTGACAGTGTTGGAGCCTTC. The entire variable domain, with the rest obtained from reference TRBV2 and TRBJ1-2, is as follows: EPEVTQTPSHQVTQMGQEVILRCVPISNHLYFYWYRQILGQKVEFLVSFYNNEISEKSEIFDDQFSVERPDGSNFTLKIRSTKLEDSAMYFCASSLSLPVDSVGAFGSGTRLTVV.

The rearrangement uses TRBV4-1 and TRBJ2-5, with TRBD2 as a possible D gene (7 bases). The V and J ends lost 0 bases and 4 bases respectively, with 12 bases between them. Germline V CDR1 and CDR2: MGHRA, YSYEKL. There are 15 residues in the CDR3. CDR3 sequence (DNA): TGCGCCAGCAGCCAAGATGGGGGGGGGCGAGAGACCCAGTACTTC. Translating gives CASSQDGGGRETQYF.